This TCR beta chain appears in the sequencing data of a study of cytomegalovirus exposure and HLA in healthy donors (dated by TCRdb to about 2017). With regard to the full study: The 666 repertoires of the first cohort and the roughly 110 validation repertoires were produced on the same platform, according to a later analysis. The study aimed to test whether cataloging public T cell receptors could reveal signatures of past pathogen exposure. In addition to the first cohort of roughly 700 subjects, a separate validation cohort of under 150 different subjects was used. The study combined high-throughput TCR immunosequencing, statistical association of individual TCRs with disease status, and machine learning to predict cytomegalovirus infection status.

Inclusive of the bounding cysteine and phenylalanine, the CDR3 is 13 residues long. Of the read, only the CDR3 DNA is kept; its 39 bases are in frame from base 1. Germline trimming: 2 bases from V, 4 bases from J; junction bases outside gene matches: 2. The germline V gene (reference sequence) provides CDR1 GTSNPN and CDR2 SVGIG. The donors were included in the validation cohort of some 120 subjects, a group kept apart from the roughly 690-subject first cohort. The sample holds a few counts of this clone. What this receptor recognizes is not known. No much larger clone is present one base from it, and per-base qualities are unavailable. The receptor library was made with the immunoSEQ multiplex PCR assay. The study's processing was this. A statistical classification framework was built for diagnosing cytomegalovirus status from the catalog of TCR beta chain sequences. TCRdb's version of the immuneACCESS table is confined to in-frame rearrangements and falls short of the full clone set. An unresolved V gene accounts for under half of the shortfall where checked; the remainder is of unknown origin. That table supplies the V and J calls and clone size; D and trimming were determined from the DNA. The sample data list about 150,000 clones, and 85% to 90% of these were observed just once. Roughly 1.9% of the sample lies in the top ten.

What the authors observed across the whole study: In the study, approximately 150 TCR beta chains were listed as associated with cytomegalovirus. Across donors, most TCR sequences were observed very rarely, whereas some public TCRs were present in many individuals. A later analysis had no HLA typing for the validation cohort, so co-occurrence there was scored across all 120 or so repertoires. In vitro tests confirmed that a few of the cytomegalovirus-associated TCR beta chains recognize cytomegalovirus antigens. The authors suggested that the approach could potentially be extended to other disease states and immunological phenotypes. Subsequent analysis determined that TCRs grouped into clusters in the first cohort also showed a tendency toward co-occurrence across the approximately 110 validation repertoires, and about 94% of cluster scores exceeded 0. In both the original and validation cohorts, the classifier was reported to diagnose cytomegalovirus status with high specificity and sensitivity.

The chain is encoded by TRBV30 joined to TRBJ1-5; 7 bases in the middle match TRBD1. This clonotype originated in a human donor in good health. Sequenced input: PBMCs. This receptor carries the CDR3 CAWSTQGNQPQHF. In nucleotide form, the sequence is TGTGCCTGGAGTACACAGGGGAATCAGCCCCAGCATTTT.